The 17 T cell receptor beta chains listed next were all sequenced from one sample in a study of T cell responses to AZD1222 COVID-19 vaccine. Measured with immunoSEQ multiplex PCR; TCRdb has only the in-frame clones, and not every one. The sample carries 77,000 or so clones, roughly 87% recorded once. The sample in question was peripheral blood, obtained 28 days after the second AZD1222 dose. Receptors originate from an adult who received the AZD1222 COVID-19 vaccine.

The chain has TRBV19 and TRBJ2-1; TRBD2 matches 9 bases. CDR3 size: 16 residues. CDR1 and CDR2 from the germline V gene are LNHDA and SQIVND (reference sequence). The trim removed 3 bases at V and 6 bases at J, leaving 9 bases unmatched. The CDR3 DNA reads as TGTGCCAGTAGTATCCCGGCGGGGGGGCGTCTCAATGAGCAGTTCTTC. The encoded protein is CASSIPAGGRLNEQFF.

The chain couples TRBV2 to TRBJ2-6; maybe TRBD1 (5 bases). The CDR3 runs 15 residues. Germline CDR1 SNHLY, CDR2 FYNNEI. The V gene lost 6 bases and the J gene lost 0 bases, with 9 bases spanning the gap. CDR3 amino acids: CASSGQRSGANVLTF. The CDR3 nucleotides are TGTGCCAGCAGCGGACAACGCTCTGGGGCCAACGTCCTGACTTTC.

The chain has TRBV7-2 and TRBJ1-2; 7 bases map to TRBD1. Unmatched junction bases numbered 12, after V lost 4 bases and J lost 4 bases. CDR1 and CDR2 (germline): SGHTA, FQGNSA. CDR3 length equals 16 residues. The CDR3 nucleotides are TGTGCCAGCAGCTCAGCACCGGGACAGACACTCTATGGCTACACCTTC. It specifies CASSSAPGQTLYGYTF. Complete variable domain (other parts from reference TRBV7-2 and TRBJ1-2): GAGVSQSPSNKVTEKGKDVELRCDPISGHTALYWYRQSLGQGLEFLIYFQGNSAPDKSGLPSDRFSAERTGGSVSTLTIQRTQQEDSAVYLCASSSAPGQTLYGYTFGSGTRLTVV.

This sequence joins TRBV30 and TRBJ1-1; no firm D call. This CDR3 has 13 residues. CDR1 and CDR2 (germline): GTSNPN, SVGIG (reference sequence). V was shortened by 4 bases and J by 1 base, with 10 bases between the two germline ends. As DNA, the CDR3 is TGTGCCTGGACATGGAGTCCGAACACTGAAGCTTTCTTT. This codes for CAWTWSPNTEAFF. The full variable domain, rest sourced from reference TRBV30 and TRBJ1-1, is SQTIHQWPATLVQPVGSPLSLECTVEGTSNPNLYWYRQAAGRGLQLLFYSVGIGQISSEVPQNLSASRPQDRQFILSSKKLLLSDSGFYLCAWTWSPNTEAFFGQGTRLTVV.

The V gene is TRBV14, the J gene TRBJ1-1; 9 nucleotides align to TRBD1. This CDR3 comprises 15 residues. After removal of 4 bases from V and 5 bases from J, the junction contained 8 bases not matched to a gene. Germline V gene lookup returns CDR1 SGHDN and CDR2 FVKESK. Written as DNA, the CDR3 is TGTGCCAGCAGCCCAAGGACAGGGGAGTTAACTGAAGCTTTCTTT. Translated, it gives CASSPRTGELTEAFF.

In its sample, this clone was seen once. The J gene is TRBJ2-7, the V gene TRBV6-5; D unresolved. The CDR3 runs 15 residues. Germline assignment: CDR1 MNHEY and CDR2 SVGAGI. V was trimmed by 0 bases and J by 1 base, leaving 10 bases between them. The CDR3 loop reads CASSYSKYGSYEQYF. The CDR3 nucleotides read TGTGCCAGCAGTTACTCGAAGTACGGATCCTACGAGCAGTACTTC.

The CDR3 protein is CACKTTGSSYNEQFF. In nucleotides, the CDR3 is TGCGCCTGCAAGACGACAGGGAGCTCCTACAATGAGCAGTTCTTC. V usage is TRBV5-1 and J usage is TRBJ2-1; 7 nucleotides agree with TRBD1. Germline V gives CDR1 SGHRS, CDR2 YFSETQ. The CDR3 sequence is 15 residues long. V was clipped by 10 bases and J by 0 bases; unmatched bases: 10.

This chain uses TRBV28 with TRBJ1-1, with 8 bases matching TRBD1. The CDR3 is 12 amino acids. V lost 10 bases to trimming and J lost 4 bases; unmatched junction nucleotides: 5. The germline CDR1 and CDR2 sequences are MDHEN and SYDVKM. CDR3 DNA: TGTGCCACCTCCGACAGGGGCACTGAAGCTTTCTTT. It is translated as CATSDRGTEAFF.

The chain carries TRBV7-2 and TRBJ2-7, with D unclear. CDR1 and CDR2 from the germline V gene are SGHTA and FQGNSA. V was clipped by 0 bases and J by 4 bases, with 22 bases between them. The CDR3 loop spans 18 amino acids. The CDR3 here is CASSLATGAADVWYEQYF. The DNA for the CDR3 is TGTGCCAGCAGCTTAGCGACGGGCGCGGCTGATGTTTGGTACGAGCAGTACTTC.

The chain carries TRBV9 and TRBJ1-6, with D perhaps TRBD1 (5 bases). Germline V gene sequence: CDR1 SGDLS, CDR2 YYNGEE. V lost 0 bases and J 7 bases, leaving 11 bases between the germline ends. The CDR3 is made up of 15 amino acids. The CDR3 here is CASSVGGRANSPLHF. CDR3 sequence (DNA): TGTGCCAGCAGCGTAGGGGGCAGGGCAAATTCACCCCTCCACTTT.

The chain employs TRBV5-5 and TRBJ2-5; D ambiguous. Between the trimmed V and J ends, which lost 2 bases and 5 bases, there was a span of 16 bases. The CDR3 loop spans 15 amino acids. Germline assignment: CDR1 SGHKS and CDR2 YYEKEE (reference sequence). CDR3 DNA sequence: TGTGCCAGCAGCTTCTCCGGGCTCGGGCGCGAGACCCAGTACTTC. It encodes CASSFSGLGRETQYF.

The chain employs TRBV7-8 and TRBJ2-7; a weak D match, TRBD1 (6 bases). The CDR3 sequence is 15 residues long. In germline, CDR1 is SGHVS, CDR2 FQNEAQ. V lost 1 base and J lost 0, with 10 bases in between. For the CDR3, the DNA is TGTGCCAGCAGCTTAGGTCAGGGGCCCTCCTACGAGCAGTACTTC. Its protein product is CASSLGQGPSYEQYF.

The chain joins TRBV5-1 to TRBJ1-1; possibly TRBD1 for D (5 bases). The CDR3 is 14 amino acids. Looked up from germline, CDR1 is SGHRS and CDR2 is YFSETQ. The germline V and J ends were trimmed by 4 bases and 8 bases, with 18 bases remaining between them. The chain's CDR3 is CASSAMAGELEAFF. CDR3 nucleotides: TGCGCCAGCAGCGCAATGGCGGGGGAGTTGGAAGCTTTCTTT.

The rearrangement uses TRBV9 and TRBJ2-6; no clear D. The CDR3 consists of 18 residues. V was trimmed by 0 bases and J by 0 bases, leaving 13 bases between them. CDR1 and CDR2 from the germline V gene are SGDLS and YYNGEE. CDR3 coding DNA: TGTGCCAGCAGCGTAGGGCCATTTGCTGACTCTGGGGCCAACGTCCTGACTTTC. This sequence encodes CASSVGPFADSGANVLTF.

This rearrangement joins TRBV28 to TRBJ2-5; D is possibly TRBD2 (5 bases). This CDR3 spans 13 amino acids. The germline V gene has CDR1 MDHEN and CDR2 SYDVKM. V gave up 7 bases and J gave up 4 bases, with 13 bases separating them. In nucleotides, the CDR3 is TGTGCCAGCACCACGCCCGGGGTAGAGACCCAGTACTTC. Protein: CASTTPGVETQYF.

V gene TRBV2 combines with J gene TRBJ1-1; 7 nucleotides align to TRBD1. The CDR3 sequence is 13 residues long. Germline V CDR1 and CDR2: SNHLY, FYNNEI. V was pared by 6 bases and J by 8 bases, with 9 bases of the junction left unmatched. For the CDR3, the DNA is TGTGCCAGCAGGAAGGACAGGCGACGAGAAGCTTTCTTT. Amino acids: CASRKDRRREAFF.

This chain uses TRBV30 with TRBJ2-7; 8 bases are a match to TRBD2. The CDR3 loop spans 16 amino acids. Germline V gene data show CDR1 as GTSNPN and CDR2 as SVGIG (reference sequence). The V and J ends lost 0 bases and 0 bases, in that order; junction bases with no gene match: 7. This chain's CDR3 is CAWSVLSGGPSYEQYF. CDR3 coding DNA: TGTGCCTGGAGTGTTCTCAGCGGGGGACCCTCCTACGAGCAGTACTTC.